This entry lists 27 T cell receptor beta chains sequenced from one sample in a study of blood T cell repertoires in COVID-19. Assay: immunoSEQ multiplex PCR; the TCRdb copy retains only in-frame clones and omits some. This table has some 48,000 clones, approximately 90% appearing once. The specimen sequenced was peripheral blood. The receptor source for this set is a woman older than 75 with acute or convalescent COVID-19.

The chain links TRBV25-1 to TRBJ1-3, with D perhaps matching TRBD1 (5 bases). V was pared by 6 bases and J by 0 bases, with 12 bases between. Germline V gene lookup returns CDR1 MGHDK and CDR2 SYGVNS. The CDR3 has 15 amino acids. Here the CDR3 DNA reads TGTGCCAGCAGCCCCGCGGGGGGCTCTGGAAACACCATATATTTT. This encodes CASSPAGGSGNTIYF.

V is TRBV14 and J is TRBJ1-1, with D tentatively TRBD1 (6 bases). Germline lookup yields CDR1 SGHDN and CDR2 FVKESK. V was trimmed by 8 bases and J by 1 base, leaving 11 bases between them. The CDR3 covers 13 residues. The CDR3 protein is CASELQGNTEAFF. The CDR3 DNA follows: TGTGCCAGCGAGTTACAGGGGAACACTGAAGCTTTCTTT.

CDR3: CASSATSGGANEQFF. CDR3 nucleotide sequence: TGTGCCAGCAGCGCGACTAGCGGGGGGGCCAATGAGCAGTTCTTC. The rearrangement joins TRBV7-9 to TRBJ2-1; 14 bases agree with TRBD2. Unmatched junction bases numbered 3, after V lost 5 bases and J lost 6 bases. Per the germline V gene, CDR1 is SEHNR and CDR2 is FQNEAQ (reference sequence). This CDR3 contains 15 residues.

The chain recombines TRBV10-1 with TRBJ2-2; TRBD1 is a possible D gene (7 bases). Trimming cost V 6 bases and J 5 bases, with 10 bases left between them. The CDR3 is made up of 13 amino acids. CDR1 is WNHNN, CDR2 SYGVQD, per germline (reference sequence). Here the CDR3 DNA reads TGCGCCAGCAGCGCGGGACAGACCGGGGAGCTGTTTTTT. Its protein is CASSAGQTGELFF.

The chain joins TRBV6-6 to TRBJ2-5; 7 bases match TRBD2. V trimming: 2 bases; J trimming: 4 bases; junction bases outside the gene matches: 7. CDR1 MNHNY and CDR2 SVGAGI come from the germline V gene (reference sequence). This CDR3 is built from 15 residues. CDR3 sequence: CASSYTRTRGETQYF. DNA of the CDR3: TGTGCCAGCAGTTACACTAGGACTAGAGGAGAGACCCAGTACTTC.

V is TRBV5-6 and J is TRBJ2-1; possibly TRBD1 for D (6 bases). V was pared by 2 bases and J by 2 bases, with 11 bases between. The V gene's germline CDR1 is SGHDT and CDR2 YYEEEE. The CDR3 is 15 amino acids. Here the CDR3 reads CASSLPQGPYNEQFF. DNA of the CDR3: TGTGCCAGCAGCTTACCACAGGGCCCCTACAATGAGCAGTTCTTC.

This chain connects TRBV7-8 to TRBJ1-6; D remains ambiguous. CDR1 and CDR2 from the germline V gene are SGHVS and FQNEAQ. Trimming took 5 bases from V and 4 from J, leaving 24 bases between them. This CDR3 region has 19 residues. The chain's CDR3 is CASSPSPALHSLYNSPLHF. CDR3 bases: TGTGCCAGCAGCCCCTCCCCCGCCCTCCACTCACTTTATAATTCACCCCTCCACTTT.

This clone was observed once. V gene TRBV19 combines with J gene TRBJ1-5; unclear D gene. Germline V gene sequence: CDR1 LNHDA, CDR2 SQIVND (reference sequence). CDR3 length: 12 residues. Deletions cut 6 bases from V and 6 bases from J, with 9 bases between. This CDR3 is CASSAGSQPQHF. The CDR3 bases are TGTGCCAGTAGCGCCGGGAGTCAGCCCCAGCATTTT.

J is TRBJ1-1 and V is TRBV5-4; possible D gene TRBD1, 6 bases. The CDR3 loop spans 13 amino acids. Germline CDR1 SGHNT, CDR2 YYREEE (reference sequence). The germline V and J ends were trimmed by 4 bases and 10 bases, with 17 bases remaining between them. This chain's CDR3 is CASSPGEGDLAFF. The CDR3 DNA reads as TGTGCCAGCAGCCCTGGGGAGGGGGATTTAGCTTTCTTT.

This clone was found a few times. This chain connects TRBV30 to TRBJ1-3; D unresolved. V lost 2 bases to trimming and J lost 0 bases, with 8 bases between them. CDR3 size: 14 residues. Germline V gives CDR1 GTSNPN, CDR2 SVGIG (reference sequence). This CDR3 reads CAWSLSSSGNTIYF. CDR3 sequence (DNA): TGTGCCTGGAGTCTCTCGAGCTCTGGAAACACCATATATTTT.

This chain's CDR3 is CASSTLGGQSYEQYV. DNA for the CDR3: TGTGCCAGCAGCACCCTTGGGGGACAGTCATACGAGCAGTACGTC. This chain links TRBV21-1 with TRBJ2-7; the table calls TRBD1, which could not be checked here. TRBV21-1 counts as a pseudogene. The CDR3 is 15 residues long.

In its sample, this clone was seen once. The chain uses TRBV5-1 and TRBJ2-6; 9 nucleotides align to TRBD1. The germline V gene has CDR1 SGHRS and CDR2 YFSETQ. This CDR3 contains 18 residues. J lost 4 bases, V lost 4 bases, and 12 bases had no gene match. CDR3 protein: CASSTGTGNSRGANVLTF. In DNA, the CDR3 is TGCGCCAGCAGCACCGGGACAGGGAACTCGAGAGGGGCCAACGTCCTGACTTTC.

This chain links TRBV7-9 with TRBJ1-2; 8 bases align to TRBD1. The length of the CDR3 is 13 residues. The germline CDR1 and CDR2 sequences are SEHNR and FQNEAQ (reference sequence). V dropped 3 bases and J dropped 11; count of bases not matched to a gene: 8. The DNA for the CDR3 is TGTGCCAGCAGCTTTGACAGGGGAGGTGGTTACACCTTC. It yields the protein CASSFDRGGGYTF.

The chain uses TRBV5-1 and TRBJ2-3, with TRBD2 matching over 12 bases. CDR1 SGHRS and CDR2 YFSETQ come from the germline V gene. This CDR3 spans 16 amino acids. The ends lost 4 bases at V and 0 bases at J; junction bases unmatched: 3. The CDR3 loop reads CASSLAGGLSTDTQYF. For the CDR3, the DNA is TGCGCCAGCAGCCTAGCGGGGGGGCTTAGCACAGATACGCAGTATTTT.

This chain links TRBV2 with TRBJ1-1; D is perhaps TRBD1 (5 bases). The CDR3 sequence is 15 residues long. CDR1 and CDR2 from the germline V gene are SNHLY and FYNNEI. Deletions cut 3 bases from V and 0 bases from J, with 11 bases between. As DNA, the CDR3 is TGTGCCAGCAGTGAGTTACAGGAAATGAACACTGAAGCTTTCTTT. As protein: CASSELQEMNTEAFF.

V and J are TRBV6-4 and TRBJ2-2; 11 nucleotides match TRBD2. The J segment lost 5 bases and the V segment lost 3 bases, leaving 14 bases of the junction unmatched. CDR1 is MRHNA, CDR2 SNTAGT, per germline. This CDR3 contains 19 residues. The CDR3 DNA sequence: TGTGCCAGCAGTGATAGAACTAGCGGGGGAGAAAAGGGGACCGGGGAGCTGTTTTTT. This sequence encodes CASSDRTSGGEKGTGELFF.

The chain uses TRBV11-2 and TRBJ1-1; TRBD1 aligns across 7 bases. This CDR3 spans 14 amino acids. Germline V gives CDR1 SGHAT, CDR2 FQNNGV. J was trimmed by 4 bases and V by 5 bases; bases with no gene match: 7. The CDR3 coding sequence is TGTGCCAGCAGCATCGGACAGGTAGGCACTGAAGCTTTCTTT. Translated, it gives CASSIGQVGTEAFF. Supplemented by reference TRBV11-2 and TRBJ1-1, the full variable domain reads EAGVAQSPRYKIIEKRQSVAFWCNPISGHATLYWYQQILGQGPKLLIQFQNNGVVDDSQLPKDRFSAERLKGVDSTLKIQPAKLEDSAVYLCASSIGQVGTEAFFGQGTRLTVV.

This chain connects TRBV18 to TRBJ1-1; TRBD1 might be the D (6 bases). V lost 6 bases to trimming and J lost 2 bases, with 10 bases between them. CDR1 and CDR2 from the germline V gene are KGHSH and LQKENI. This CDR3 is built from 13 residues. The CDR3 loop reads CASSRTANTEAFF. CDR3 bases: TGTGCCAGCTCCAGGACAGCAAACACTGAAGCTTTCTTT.

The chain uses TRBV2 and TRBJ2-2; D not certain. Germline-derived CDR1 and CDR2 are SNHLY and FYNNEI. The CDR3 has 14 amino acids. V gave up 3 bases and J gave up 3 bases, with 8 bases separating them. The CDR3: CASSEGRDTGELFF. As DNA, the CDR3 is TGTGCCAGCAGTGAGGGCCGAGACACCGGGGAGCTGTTTTTT. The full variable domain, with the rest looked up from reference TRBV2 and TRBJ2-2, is EPEVTQTPSHQVTQMGQEVILRCVPISNHLYFYWYRQILGQKVEFLVSFYNNEISEKSEIFDDQFSVERPDGSNFTLKIRSTKLEDSAMYFCASSEGRDTGELFFGEGSRLTVL.

DNA of the CDR3: TGTGCCAGCAGTTACACAGGGGCTCGCACCGGGGAGCTGTTTTTT. Amino acid sequence: CASSYTGARTGELFF. The chain employs TRBV28 and TRBJ2-2; 7 bases fit TRBD1. This CDR3 is 15 amino acids long. Germline trimming cut 4 bases from V and 4 bases from J; bases unmatched to any gene: 6. Germline V gene data show CDR1 as MDHEN and CDR2 as SYDVKM.

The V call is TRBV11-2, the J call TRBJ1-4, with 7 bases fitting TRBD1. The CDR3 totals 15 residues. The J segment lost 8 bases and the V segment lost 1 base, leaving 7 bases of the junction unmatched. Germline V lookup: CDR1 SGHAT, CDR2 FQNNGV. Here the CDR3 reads CASSLGRQGYEKLFF. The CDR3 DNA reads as TGTGCCAGCAGCTTAGGGAGACAGGGCTACGAAAAACTGTTTTTT.

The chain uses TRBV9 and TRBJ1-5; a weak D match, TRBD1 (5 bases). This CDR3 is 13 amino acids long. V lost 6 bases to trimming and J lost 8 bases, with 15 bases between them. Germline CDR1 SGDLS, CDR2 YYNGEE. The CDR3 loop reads CASNPSGWEPQHF. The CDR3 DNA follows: TGTGCCAGCAACCCATCAGGGTGGGAGCCCCAGCATTTT.

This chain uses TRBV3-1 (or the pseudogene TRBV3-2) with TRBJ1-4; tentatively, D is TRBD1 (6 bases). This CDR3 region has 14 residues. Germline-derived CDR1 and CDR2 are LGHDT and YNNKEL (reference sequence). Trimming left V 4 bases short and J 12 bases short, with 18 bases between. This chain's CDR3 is CASSPGTGNRELFF. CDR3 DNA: TGTGCCAGCAGCCCCGGAACAGGGAATCGGGAACTGTTTTTT.

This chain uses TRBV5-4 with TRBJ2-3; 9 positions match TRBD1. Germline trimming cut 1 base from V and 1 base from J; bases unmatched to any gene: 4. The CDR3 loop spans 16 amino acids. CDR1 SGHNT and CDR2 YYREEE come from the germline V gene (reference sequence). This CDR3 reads CASSLRDRVGTDTQYF. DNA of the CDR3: TGTGCCAGCAGCTTGAGGGACAGGGTTGGCACAGATACGCAGTATTTT. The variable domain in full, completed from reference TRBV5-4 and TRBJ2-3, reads ETGVTQSPTHLIKTRGQQVTLRCSSQSGHNTVSWYQQALGQGPQFIFQYYREEENGRGNFPPRFSGLQFPNYSSELNVNALELDDSALYLCASSLRDRVGTDTQYFGPGTRLTVL.

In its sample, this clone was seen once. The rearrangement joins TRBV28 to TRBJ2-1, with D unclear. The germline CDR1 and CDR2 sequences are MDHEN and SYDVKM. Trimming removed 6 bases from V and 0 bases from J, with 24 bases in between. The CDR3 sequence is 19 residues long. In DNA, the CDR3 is TGTGCCAGCAGATATTCCTCCAGTCGGGTTCTAGGCTCCTACAATGAGCAGTTCTTC. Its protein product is CASRYSSSRVLGSYNEQFF.

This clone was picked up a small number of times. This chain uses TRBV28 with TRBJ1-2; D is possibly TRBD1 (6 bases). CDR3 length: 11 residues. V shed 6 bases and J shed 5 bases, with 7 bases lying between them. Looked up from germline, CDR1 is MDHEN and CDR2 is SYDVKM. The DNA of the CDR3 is TGTGCCAGCAGCACAGGGTATGGCTACACCTTC. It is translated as CASSTGYGYTF.

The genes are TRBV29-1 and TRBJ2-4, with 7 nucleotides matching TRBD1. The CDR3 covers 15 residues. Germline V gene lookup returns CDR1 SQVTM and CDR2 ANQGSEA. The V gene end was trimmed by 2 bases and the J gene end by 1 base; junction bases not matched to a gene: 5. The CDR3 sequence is CSVESGQVAKNIQYF. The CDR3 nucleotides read TGCAGCGTTGAAAGTGGACAGGTTGCCAAAAACATTCAGTACTTC.